This is a list of T cell receptor beta chains from one sample in a study of long-term antiretroviral therapy in people with HIV. Sequencing used immunoSEQ multiplex PCR; TCRdb keeps in-frame clones, though not all of them. The sample includes approximately 6,500 clones, approximately 85% of them seen just once. Specimen: unsorted PBMCs, collected 3.7 years after starting antiretroviral therapy. Every receptor here comes from a woman aged 45-65 years with HIV. The CDR3 runs from the conserved cysteine through the conserved F or W. The D gene is left open where the match is weak. Not every row has a clone size; where given, it reads once, few, many or a size class.

. | TRBJ1-2 | 14 | TRBV29-1 | . | CSVRSDSSNYGYTF | TGCAGCGTTCGATCCGACAGCTCTAACTATGGCTACACCTTC
once | TRBJ2-7 | 13 | TRBV7-9 | . | CASSFGTDYEQYF | TGTGCCAGCAGCTTTGGGACTGACTACGAGCAGTACTTC
. | TRBJ2-3 | 15 | TRBV5-6 | . | CASSLDRAYTDTQYF | TGTGCCAGCAGCTTGGATCGCGCCTACACAGATACGCAGTATTTT
. | TRBJ2-7 | 19 | TRBV7-8 | . | CASSLAGPRVDGTPYEQYF | TGTGCCAGCAGCTTAGCAGGTCCTCGCGTCGACGGAACACCCTACGAGCAGTACTTC
few | TRBJ2-7 | 10 | TRBV27 | . | CASSLGEQYF | TGTGCCAGCAGTTTGGGAGAGCAGTACTTC
. | TRBJ1-5 | 13 | TRBV7-9 | TRBD1 | CASSGQGVQPQHF | TGTGCCAGCAGTGGACAGGGGGTTCAGCCCCAGCATTTT
. | TRBJ2-3 | 13 | TRBV2 | . | CASSGPTTDTQYF | TGTGCCAGCAGTGGGCCAACCACAGATACGCAGTATTTT
once | TRBJ1-4 | 13 | TRBV6-6 | . | CASSYPTNEKLFF | TGTGCCAGCAGTTACCCAACTAATGAAAAACTGTTTTTT
once | TRBJ2-3 | 15 | TRBV6-5 | . | CASSYSGGYTDTQYF | TGTGCCAGCAGTTACTCAGGGGGATACACAGATACGCAGTATTTT
. | TRBJ1-4 | 13 | TRBV2 | . | CASGGSTNEKLFF | TGTGCCAGCGGGGGGAGTACTAATGAAAAACTGTTTTTT